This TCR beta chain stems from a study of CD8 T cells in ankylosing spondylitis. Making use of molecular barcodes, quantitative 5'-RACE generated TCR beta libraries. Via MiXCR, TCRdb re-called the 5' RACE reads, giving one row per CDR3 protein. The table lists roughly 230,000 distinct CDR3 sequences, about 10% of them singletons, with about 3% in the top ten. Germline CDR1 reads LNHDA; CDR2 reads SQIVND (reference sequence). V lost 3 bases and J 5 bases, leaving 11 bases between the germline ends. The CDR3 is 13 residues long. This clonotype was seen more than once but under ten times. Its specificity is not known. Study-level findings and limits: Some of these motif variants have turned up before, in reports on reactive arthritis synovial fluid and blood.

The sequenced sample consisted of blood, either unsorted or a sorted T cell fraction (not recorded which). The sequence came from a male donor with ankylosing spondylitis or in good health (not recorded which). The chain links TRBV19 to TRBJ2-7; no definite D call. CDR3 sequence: CASSMEGTDEQYF. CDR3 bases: TGTGCCAGTAGTATGGAAGGTACGGACGAGCAGTACTTC.